One and the same sample provided the 9 T cell receptor beta chains below, sequenced in a study of blood T cells in healthy people across ages. The second PCR ran about 6 to 11 cycles with a sample-barcoded 5' primer and J-beta primers. MiXCR, run by TCRdb on the 5' RACE reads, gives a single entry per CDR3 protein. The table has hundreds of thousands of distinct CDR3 sequences, around 34% seen once. What was sequenced was blood. Receptor source: a man younger than 30 in good health.

This clonotype was counted a few times. V usage is TRBV20-1 and J usage is TRBJ1-2, with a possible D match to TRBD1 (5 bases). The CDR3 has 13 amino acids. CDR1 and CDR2 (germline): DFQATT, SNEGSKA (reference sequence). V lost 0 bases, J lost 7 bases, and 12 bases lay in between. This CDR3 is CSARDPGTSGYTF. The DNA of the CDR3 is TGCAGTGCTAGAGACCCAGGGACCTCTGGCTACACCTTC.

This clonotype occurred a few times. The chain employs TRBV2 and TRBJ2-1; 9 bases align to TRBD1. The junction had 6 bases not matched to a gene; V was cut back by 8 bases and J by 10 bases. The CDR3 sequence is 12 residues long. Germline V CDR1 and CDR2: SNHLY, FYNNEI. The CDR3: CASGTGLYEQFF. Here the CDR3 DNA reads TGTGCCAGCGGGACAGGGCTCTACGAGCAGTTCTTC. The whole variable domain, filled in from reference TRBV2 and TRBJ2-1, reads EPEVTQTPSHQVTQMGQEVILRCVPISNHLYFYWYRQILGQKVEFLVSFYNNEISEKSEIFDDQFSVERPDGSNFTLKIRSTKLEDSAMYFCASGTGLYEQFFGPGTRLTVL.

The chain combines TRBV27 with TRBJ2-2; the match to TRBD1 covers 7 bases. The germline CDR1 and CDR2 sequences are MNHEY and SMNVEV (reference sequence). Germline trimming cut 0 bases from V and 0 bases from J; bases unmatched to any gene: 4. This CDR3 contains 17 residues. In nucleotides, the CDR3 is TGTGCCAGCAGTTTATCGACAGGGCCTACGAACACCGGGGAGCTGTTTTTT. Translating it yields CASSLSTGPTNTGELFF.

Comment on this clonotype: This may stem from a read error, because a much larger clone lies one nucleotide away. The genes are TRBV11-2 and TRBJ1-2; maybe TRBD1 (5 bases). This CDR3 has 14 residues. V lost 0 bases to trimming and J lost 5 bases, with 10 bases between them. Germline lookup yields CDR1 SGHAT and CDR2 FQNNGV. The CDR3 bases are TGTGCCAGCAGCTTAGAGCAGGGAACTTATGGCTACACCTTC. It yields the protein CASSLEQGTYGYTF.

V is TRBV9 and J is TRBJ1-3, with D maybe TRBD1 (6 bases). This CDR3 has 15 residues. V shed 3 bases and J shed 0 bases, with 10 bases lying between them. Germline values: CDR1 SGDLS, CDR2 YYNGEE. CDR3 coding DNA: TGTGCCAGCAGCGAGGGGGATGACTCTGGAAACACCATATATTTT. Amino acids: CASSEGDDSGNTIYF.

V is TRBV7-8 and J is TRBJ2-1; D perhaps matches TRBD2 (6 bases). Germline CDR1 and CDR2: SGHVS and FQNEAQ. Trimming took off 0 bases at V and 5 bases at J, with 8 bases between the two ends. The CDR3 runs 14 residues. DNA for the CDR3: TGTGCCAGCAGCTTAGCGGGACTGGACAATGAGCAGTTCTTC. This translates into CASSLAGLDNEQFF.

The sample holds a few counts of this clonotype. The chain uses TRBV10-3 and TRBJ2-5; TRBD2 matches at 7 bases. The CDR3 has 12 amino acids. Germline V gives CDR1 ENHRY, CDR2 SYGVKD. Trimming removed 6 bases from V and 5 bases from J; junction bases left unmatched: 3. CDR3 sequence: CAIRGGDETQYF. CDR3 coding DNA: TGTGCCATCAGGGGGGGGGACGAGACCCAGTACTTC.

A word on this clonotype: Relative to the germline gene, one junction end is altered; a read error may explain this. V is TRBV12-3 or TRBV12-4 and J is TRBJ1-5; D call uncertain. This CDR3 spans 14 amino acids. The CDR3 loop reads CASRGQISNQPRHF. The DNA for the CDR3 is TGTGCCAGCAGGGGTCAGATTAGCAATCAGCCCCGGCATTTT.

V is TRBV7-9 and J is TRBJ2-3; D gene uncertain. The V gene lost 1 base and the J gene lost 4 bases, with 12 bases spanning the gap. This CDR3 region has 15 residues. In germline, CDR1 is SEHNR, CDR2 FQNEAQ (reference sequence). The CDR3 nucleotides read TGTGCCAGCAGCTTAGGGATTAGTTCAGCAGATACGCAGTATTTT. The encoded protein is CASSLGISSADTQYF.